The present TCR beta chain was sequenced within a study of cytomegalovirus exposure and HLA in healthy donors. Regarding the study as a whole: High sensitivity and specificity were reportedly achieved when the classifier diagnosed cytomegalovirus status. According to the study, around 160 TCR beta chains were cytomegalovirus-associated.

The CDR3 loop spans 12 amino acids. V lost 6 bases and J lost 6; bases outside the gene matches: 5. Germline loops: CDR1 MNHNS, CDR2 SASEGT. Details on this clone: Its target is not known.

PCR primers comprised 60 Vbeta and 13 Jbeta primers. The data were produced by immunoSEQ multiplex PCR, yet TCRdb's version contains in-frame clones alone and is incomplete. The data show about 110,000 clones, with 55% to 65% seen just once and over 3.5% held by the top ten. The chain uses TRBV6-1 and TRBJ2-7; 7 positions agree with TRBD1. This TCR derives from a man aged 30-40 years in good health and CMV-seropositive. Sequenced: PBMCs. The CDR3 sequence is CASRGTVSEQYF. CDR3 bases: TGTGCCAGCAGGGGGACAGTTTCCGAGCAGTACTTC.